The source of this TCR beta chain is a study of sequential checkpoint blockade in melanoma. Across the whole study: Patients were randomized 1:1 to nivolumab-then-ipilimumab or ipilimumab-then-nivolumab first-line.

There are 14 residues in the CDR3. Germline values: CDR1 MNHEY, CDR2 SMNVEV (reference sequence). Trimming removed 5 bases from V and 7 bases from J, with 17 bases in between. Sequencing was performed with immunoSEQ multiplex PCR; in TCRdb, only in-frame clones are kept and a portion is missing. Of 20,000 or so clones listed, over 70% are singletons. Treatment denoted: randomized to nivolumab then ipilimumab (arm A) or the reverse (arm B). DNA-damaging chemotherapy had not been given to any patient beforehand. The clonotype was recovered from a human donor with melanoma. The J gene is TRBJ1-1, the V gene TRBV27; maybe TRBD1 (6 bases). The input for sequencing was CD8+ T cells sorted from blood (inferred from file names), taken from a patient given nivolumab and ipilimumab in sequence. The CDR3 DNA reads TGTGCCAGCAGTCCCCTTCGGGGGGCAATTGAAGCTTTCTTT. It encodes CASSPLRGAIEAFF.